This is a list of T cell receptor beta chains from one sample in a study of blood T cells in healthy people across ages. TCRdb used MiXCR to reprocess the 5' RACE reads, holding one entry per CDR3 protein. Of about 1,600,000 distinct CDR3 sequences detected, approximately 42% appear once; the ten largest clones hold 7% to 9%. The sample taken for sequencing was blood. These TCRs come from a woman aged 18 to 35 in good health. CDR3s include the opening cysteine and the closing phenylalanine or tryptophan. The order of the fields is J gene, clone size, D gene, V gene, CDR3 DNA, CDR3 protein. A D gene is named only where the DNA matches it firmly. Clone size is given for some rows only: seen once, a few or many times, or a class if the clone is expanded.

>TRBJ2-6|NA|TRBD1|TRBV7-9
TGTGCCAGCAGCCCAGGGGGCGGTTATACCTCTGGGGCCAACCTCCTGACTTTC
CASSPGGGYTSGANLLTF
>TRBJ2-7|few|NA|TRBV20-1
TGCAGTGCCACCGGACGCGATGTGTACGAGCAGTACTTC
CSATGRDVYEQYF
>TRBJ1-1|NA|NA|TRBV6-5
TGTGCCAGCAGTTACTCGAAGATCGCCGACAATCCGAACACTGAAGCTTTCTTT
CASSYSKIADNPNTEAFF
>TRBJ2-1|few|NA|TRBV7-9
TGTGCCAGCAGCTTAGCCTCCTCCGGTGGTGAGCAGTTCTTC
CASSLASSGGEQFF
>TRBJ2-3|NA|NA|TRBV4-1
TGCGCCAGCAGCCGGCCCGGGGCGCAGTATTTT
CASSRPGAQYF
>TRBJ1-3|NA|NA|TRBV29-1
TGCAGCGCGAAGGTTGGGGGAACTGGAAACACCATATATTTT
CSAKVGGTGNTIYF
>TRBJ2-7|NA|TRBD2|TRBV3-1
TGTGCCAGCAGCCAAGGGAGCGGGAGAGACGACGAGCAGTACTTC
CASSQGSGRDDEQYF
>TRBJ2-7|NA|TRBD1|TRBV2
TGTGCCAACAAACAGGGGGCTGGCTGCGAGCAGTACTTC
CANKQGAGCEQYF
>TRBJ2-5|few|NA|TRBV5-1
TGCGCCAGCAGCTTTACAGGGAAGCAAGAGACCCAGTACTTC
CASSFTGKQETQYF
>TRBJ1-6|NA|NA|TRBV2
TGTGCCAGCGATCAACAGGGAGTAGGGTCCAATTCACCCCTCCACTTT
CASDQQGVGSNSPLHF
>TRBJ1-5|NA|NA|TRBV7-2
TGTGCCAGCAGCTACGGGACCCAGCGAGGCAATCAGCCCCAGCATTTT
CASSYGTQRGNQPQHF
>TRBJ1-2|once|NA|TRBV11-2
TGTGCCAGCAGCTTAGACGGCACCTACTATGGCTACACCTTC
CASSLDGTYYGYTF
>TRBJ1-1|NA|NA|TRBV2
TGTGCCGGAACAACAGAGGTGAACACTGAAGCTTTCTTT
CAGTTEVNTEAFF
>TRBJ2-3|few|NA|TRBV7-2
TGTGCCAGCAGCTTAATGATGATGGTTGGGACAGATACGCAGTATTTT
CASSLMMMVGTDTQYF
>TRBJ2-1|NA|NA|TRBV4-1
TGCGCCAGCAGCCAACGTTCTAGCTCAAGCTACAATGAGCAGTTCTTC
CASSQRSSSSYNEQFF
>TRBJ2-5|NA|NA|TRBV28
TGTGCCTCCAGAACACCTACCCACAATGAGCAGTACTTC
CASRTPTHNEQYF
>TRBJ2-4|NA|TRBD2|TRBV20-1
TGCAGTGCTAGCCGGATGCTAGCGGTGGCGGGGGGAGACATTCAGTACTTC
CSASRMLAVAGGDIQYF
>TRBJ1-6|NA|NA|TRBV5-5
TGTGCCAGCAGCTTGGACCATTCACCCCTCCACTTT
CASSLDHSPLHF
>TRBJ2-3|NA|NA|TRBV20-1
TGCAGTGCTCCTGCCGACGGCGACCACAGCACAGATACGCAGTATTTT
CSAPADGDHSTDTQYF
>TRBJ1-2|few|NA|TRBV6-6
TGTGCCAGCAGTCCCTCGGGACCCTACACCTTC
CASSPSGPYTF
>TRBJ2-7|NA|NA|TRBV20-1
TGCAGTGCTAGAATGGTGGGAGGGGGGATAGAGCAGTACTTC
CSARMVGGGIEQYF
>TRBJ1-6|few|TRBD1|TRBV12-3/TRBV12-4
TGTGCCAGCACCTCCGGACAGGGTAGTTCACCCCTCCACTTT
CASTSGQGSSPLHF
>TRBJ2-7|once|TRBD1|TRBV12-3/TRBV12-4
TGTGCCAGCAGTGGGGACAGCCGGCACTACGAGCAGTACTTC
CASSGDSRHYEQYF
>TRBJ2-7|NA|NA|TRBV20-1
TGCAGTGCTAGAGATCCAAGGGATACCTACGAGCAGAACTTC
CSARDPRDTYEQNF
>TRBJ1-1|NA|TRBD1|TRBV30
TGTGCCTGGAGTGGGGAGGTTTTTGGCAGGGGGATAATTTACACTGAAGCTTTCTTT
CAWSGEVFGRGIIYTEAFF
>TRBJ2-5|few|NA|TRBV12-3/TRBV12-4
TGTGCCAGCCTACCCGAGGAGGGGAGTTGGGAGACCCAGTACTTC
CASLPEEGSWETQYF
>TRBJ2-5|NA|NA|TRBV27
TGTGCCAGCAGTTCCAGCCCTCTCCGGCAGGCCTTGGCCACAGAGACCCAGTACTTC
CASSSSPLRQALATETQYF
>TRBJ2-5|few|TRBD2|TRBV11-2
TGTGCCAGCAGCTTAACCATGACTAGCTTGGGGGAGACCCAGTACTTC
CASSLTMTSLGETQYF
>TRBJ1-5|NA|NA|TRBV10-3
TGTGCCATCAGCTCAGGGGCCCGCCAGCCCCAGCATTTT
CAISSGARQPQHF
>TRBJ2-7|NA|TRBD2|TRBV6-1
TGTGCCAGCACCGGGACTAGCGGCTACGAGCAGTACTTC
CASTGTSGYEQYF
>TRBJ2-1|NA|NA|TRBV7-2
TGTGCCAGCAGCCCTAAGGCGGTCTCCTACAATGAGCAGTTCTTC
CASSPKAVSYNEQFF
>TRBJ1-2|many|NA|TRBV12-3/TRBV12-4
TGTGCCAGCAGCGGCGACAGGAACTATGGCTACACCTTC
CASSGDRNYGYTF
>TRBJ2-7|once|NA|TRBV4-3
TGCGCCAGCAGCCAAGGTTATGACAGCGCCTACGAGCAGTACTTC
CASSQGYDSAYEQYF
>TRBJ2-1|few|TRBD2|TRBV12-3/TRBV12-4
TGTGCCAGCAGGCCAACCGGGACTAGATACAATGAGCAGTTCTTC
CASRPTGTRYNEQFF
>TRBJ1-5|NA|TRBD1|TRBV6-5
TGTGCCAGCAGCTACTATGACAGGGACAATAGCAATCAGCCCCAGCATTTT
CASSYYDRDNSNQPQHF
>TRBJ1-1|NA|NA|TRBV7-2
TGTGCCAGCAGCTCGTTTGCGGGACCCGAAGCTTTCTTT
CASSSFAGPEAFF
>TRBJ2-7|NA|NA|TRBV2
TGTGCCAGCAGTGATTTCGGCGTCGAGCAGTACTTC
CASSDFGVEQYF